A selection of T cell receptor beta chains follows, all from one sample in a study of long-term antiretroviral therapy in people with HIV. Libraries were prepared by immunoSEQ multiplex PCR; TCRdb keeps only in-frame clonotypes and omits some of them. Here the sample spans around 40,000 clones, approximately 89% being singletons. The sequences come from unsorted PBMCs, collected 0.1 years before starting antiretroviral therapy. Receptors were obtained from a woman aged 45-60 years with HIV. CDR3s include the opening cysteine and the closing phenylalanine or tryptophan.

V: TRBV19
J: TRBJ2-1
CDR3: CASSIEGLRGGIKFF

V: TRBV5-6
J: TRBJ2-3
CDR3: CASSLGTGATDTQYF

V: TRBV4-3
J: TRBJ1-6
CDR3: CASSQEKVLFNSPLHF

V: TRBV2
J: TRBJ1-2
CDR3: CASRMEGYGYTF

V: TRBV29-1
J: TRBJ2-3
CDR3: CSVGTLATDTQYF

V: TRBV5-1
J: TRBJ2-7
CDR3: CASSGRGSSYEQYF

V: TRBV9
J: TRBJ1-2
CDR3: CASSAEGGRGRGRYGYTF

V: TRBV27
J: TRBJ2-7
CDR3: CASSPLPSYEQYF

V: TRBV15
J: TRBJ1-6
CDR3: CATSRVRQGNSPLHF

V: TRBV19
J: TRBJ1-6
CDR3: CASSPGTGGAGAYNSPLHF

V: TRBV4-2
J: TRBJ2-7
CDR3: CASRRGTGPYEQYF

V: TRBV6-5
J: TRBJ2-3
CDR3: CASSFRADWGTDTQYF

V: TRBV10-2
J: TRBJ2-2
CDR3: CASLTPRGGTGELFF

V: TRBV11-3
J: TRBJ2-7
CDR3: CASSLGRTNEQYF

V: TRBV4-2
J: TRBJ1-4
CDR3: CASSQASGATNEKLFF

V: TRBV12-5
J: TRBJ2-7
CDR3: CASGLIGRPYEQYF

V: TRBV6-6
J: TRBJ2-1
CDR3: CASSSPGQGYNEQFF

V: TRBV30
J: TRBJ1-3
CDR3: CAWSGGTLINTIYF

V: TRBV19
J: TRBJ1-1
CDR3: CASSMVALNTEAFF

V: TRBV5-4
J: TRBJ1-1
CDR3: CASSWQGEKSIEAFF

V: TRBV27
J: TRBJ2-7
CDR3: CASSLSKWGYEQYF

V: TRBV6-5
J: TRBJ2-5
CDR3: CASSYTGGEETQYF

V: TRBV6-5
J: TRBJ2-7
CDR3: CASSYNDRNSLGEQYF

V: TRBV7-9
J: TRBJ2-1
CDR3: CASSTRTSGGLSSYNEQFF

V: TRBV7-9
J: TRBJ2-7
CDR3: CASSLLQASYEQYF

V: TRBV5-5
J: TRBJ1-5
CDR3: CASSLEISNQPQHF

V: TRBV5-6
J: TRBJ2-7
CDR3: CASSPLRTGVGEQYF

V: TRBV29-1
J: TRBJ1-1
CDR3: CSVEGGGTEAFF

V: TRBV6-1
J: TRBJ1-4
CDR3: CASSEGGQGTEKLFF

V: TRBV11-3
J: TRBJ2-3
CDR3: CASSETRTSGGELYTQYF

V: TRBV5-1
J: TRBJ2-7
CDR3: CASSLQAIGDEQYF